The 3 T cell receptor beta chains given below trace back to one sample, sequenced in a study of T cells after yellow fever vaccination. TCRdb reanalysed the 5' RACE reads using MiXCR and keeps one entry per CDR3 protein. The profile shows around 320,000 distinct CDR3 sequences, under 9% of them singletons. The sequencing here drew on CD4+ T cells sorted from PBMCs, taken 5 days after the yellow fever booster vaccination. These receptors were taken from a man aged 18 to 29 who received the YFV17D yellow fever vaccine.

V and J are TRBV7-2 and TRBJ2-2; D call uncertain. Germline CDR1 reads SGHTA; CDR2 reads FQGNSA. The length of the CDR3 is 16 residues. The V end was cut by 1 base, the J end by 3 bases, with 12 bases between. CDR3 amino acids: CASSLVGRSYTGELFF. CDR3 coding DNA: TGTGCCAGCAGCTTAGTGGGCCGCAGTTACACCGGGGAGCTGTTTTTT.

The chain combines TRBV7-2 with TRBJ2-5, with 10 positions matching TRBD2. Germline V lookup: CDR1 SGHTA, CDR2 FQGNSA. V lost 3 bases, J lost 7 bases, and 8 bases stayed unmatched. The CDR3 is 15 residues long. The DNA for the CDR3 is TGTGCCAGCAGCTTGCGAGCGGGGGGGCTGGGGACCCAGTACTTC. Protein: CASSLRAGGLGTQYF.

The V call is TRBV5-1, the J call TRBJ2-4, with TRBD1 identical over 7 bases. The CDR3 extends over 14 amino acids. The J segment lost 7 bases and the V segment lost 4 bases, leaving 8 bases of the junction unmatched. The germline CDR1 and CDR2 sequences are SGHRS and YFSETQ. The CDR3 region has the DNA TGCGCCAGCAGCAACCGGGACAGTAGGAACATTCAGTACTTC. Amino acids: CASSNRDSRNIQYF.